This T cell receptor (beta chain) was documented in a study of PD-1 blockade in classical Hodgkin lymphoma (dated by TCRdb to 2018 to 2021). In terms of the full investigation: Nivolumab dosing was 3 mg/kg intravenously every 2 weeks, continuing until either disease progression or unacceptable toxicity. The study used CyTOF and TCR beta sequencing to define a peripheral blood immune signature of response to PD-1 blockade in classical Hodgkin lymphoma.

V is reduced by 3 bases and J by 0 bases, leaving a spacing of 9 bases between them. From its cysteine to its phenylalanine, the CDR3 spans 15 amino acids. The sequence is cut down to CDR3 DNA, 45 bases in frame from base 1. Via the germline V gene (reference sequence), CDR1 is MNHEY and CDR2 SMNVEV. Regarding this clone: No antigen is known for it. There are no base qualities to consult, and no much larger clone falls within one base.

This specimen's time point label, per the study, means: cycle 4 day 1 (C4D1), after 6 weeks of nivolumab. Every trial patient had relapsed after autologous stem cell transplantation, and cohorts A, B and C differed in prior brentuximab vedotin exposure. A total of 56 patients with relapsed/refractory classical Hodgkin lymphoma made up the trial cohort, and each patient's best overall response was complete response, partial response or progressive disease. In the multi-cohort phase II CheckMate 205 trial, trial patients received single-agent nivolumab. An independent review committee assessed best overall response by applying the 2007 International Working Group response criteria. Trial PBMCs were collected immediately before nivolumab initiation (C1D1) and during therapy at cycle 2 day 1 and cycle 4 day 1. Peripheral blood was collected in 8 mL Vacutainer Cell Preparation Tubes, from which PBMCs were isolated by centrifugation and then cryopreserved.

Results the study describes overall, beyond this receptor: Newly diagnosed patients were reported to have lower baseline TCR diversity than healthy donors, and relapsed/refractory patients were reported to have lower baseline TCR diversity still. Lower diversity was seen in patients whose nivolumab began less than 1 year after ASCT, and these patients were left out of later analyses so that immune reconstitution would not confound the results. The study was limited to a single clinical trial cohort, and causes of repertoire differences, possibly disease activity or prior therapy, remained undefined. By C4D1, a significant rise was seen in CD4+ TCR diversity but not in CD8+ TCR diversity (p=0.0027 vs p=0.16), and the rise was most apparent among complete responders (p=0.02). Trial patients with a complete response had baseline diversity similar to that of newly diagnosed patients, while partial responders and progressors had significantly lower diversity.

The Qiagen DNeasy kit was used to extract genomic DNA both from unsorted PBMCs and from the negatively selected CD4+ and CD8+ fractions. TCR beta CDR3 regions were amplified by immunoSEQ multiplex PCR using primers annealing to V and J segments. A synthetic immune receptor repertoire was used to minimize amplification bias, and remaining bias was computationally removed after sequencing. The authors' pipeline ran thus. Custom Python scripts were used to quantify repertoire diversity as the Shannon entropy index. The unsorted, CD4+ and CD8+ repertoires were each analyzed separately, with the exception of combined analyses, where CD4+ and CD8+ sequences were merged in silico. Clonal expansion was defined as at least a 2-fold frequency increase after treatment relative to C1D1, with a pseudocount of 0.5 for undetected baseline clones. Clones with 0 or 1 copy at C1D1 were classified as singleton clones, and clones with 2 or more copies were classified as non-singleton clones. Clones expanded in unsorted samples were annotated as CD4+, CD8+ or unknown by matching protein sequences in sorted samples from the same patient. Wilcoxon tests on paired samples were used to test changes in diversity from C1D1 to C4D1. In TCRdb, the immuneACCESS table is reduced to in-frame sequences with V and J assigned. These tables do not hold every clone; where another copy was compared, an unresolved V gene accounts for under half, and the others remain unexplained. The DNA gave D and trimming, while V, J and clone size come from that table. The sample profile shows some 90,000 clones; approximately 83% of them were found once. Clones ranked in the top ten supply approximately 15% of the sample.

This chain joins TRBV27 to TRBJ2-4, with the D gene uncertain. Here the sequenced sample was peripheral blood mononuclear cells (PBMCs), taken before the fourth cycle of nivolumab. The receptor comes from a human donor with classical Hodgkin lymphoma. Here the CDR3 is given as CASSLSALAKNIQYF. The bases read TGTGCCAGCAGTTTGTCAGCATTAGCCAAAAACATTCAGTACTTC.